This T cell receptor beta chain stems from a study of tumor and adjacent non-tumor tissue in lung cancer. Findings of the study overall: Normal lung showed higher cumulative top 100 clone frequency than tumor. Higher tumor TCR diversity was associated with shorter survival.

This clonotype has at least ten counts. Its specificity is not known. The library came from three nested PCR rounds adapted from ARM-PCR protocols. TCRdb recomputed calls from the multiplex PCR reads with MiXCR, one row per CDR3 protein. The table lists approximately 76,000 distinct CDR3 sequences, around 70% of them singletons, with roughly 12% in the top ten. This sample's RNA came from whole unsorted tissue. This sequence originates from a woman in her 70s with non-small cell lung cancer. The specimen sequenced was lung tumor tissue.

CDR3: CASSYSVGTRGGNGYTF. CDR3 nucleotide sequence: TGTGCCAGCAGTTACTCAGTCGGAACGCGAGGGGGTAATGGCTACACCTTC. The genes are TRBV6-6 and TRBJ1-2; the D gene is possibly TRBD1 (6 bases). CDR3 length equals 17 residues. With 0 bases removed from V and 6 bases from J, the gap between germline ends came to 20 bases. Germline V gene sequence: CDR1 MNHNY, CDR2 SVGAGI (reference sequence).